This passage covers 15 T cell receptor beta chains from one sample sequenced in a study of blood T cell repertoires in COVID-19. Libraries were prepared by immunoSEQ multiplex PCR; TCRdb keeps only in-frame clonotypes and omits some of them. The table shows some 530,000 clones, with 75% to 90% occurring only once. Sequenced: PBMCs or T cells enriched from blood (not recorded which). All receptors come from a woman aged 55 to 70 who had recovered from COVID-19.

The chain combines TRBV7-8 with TRBJ1-6; possibly TRBD1 for D (5 bases). The germline CDR1 and CDR2 sequences are SGHVS and FQNEAQ. Trimming left V 4 bases short and J 7 bases short, with 8 bases between. The CDR3 is 13 amino acids. The CDR3 here is CASSSSGNSPLHF. In nucleotides, the CDR3 is TGTGCCAGCAGCTCCTCAGGGAATTCACCCCTCCACTTT.

J is TRBJ2-1 and V is TRBV3-1 (or the pseudogene TRBV3-2), with 8 bases matching TRBD2. The V and J ends lost 3 bases and 0 bases, in that order; junction bases with no gene match: 10. There are 18 residues in the CDR3. Germline V gives CDR1 LGHDT, CDR2 YNNKEL (reference sequence). CDR3 residues: CASSHTGGTGSSYNEQFF. The CDR3 nucleotides are TGTGCCAGCAGCCATACGGGGGGGACTGGTAGCTCCTACAATGAGCAGTTCTTC.

The J gene is TRBJ2-1, the V gene TRBV9; 8 bases are shared with TRBD1. J lost 3 bases, V lost 2 bases, and 7 bases had no gene match. CDR1 is SGDLS, CDR2 YYNGEE, per germline. The CDR3 has 16 residues. CDR3 DNA sequence: TGTGCCAGCAGCGTTTCCGGGACAGGCAGCTACAATGAGCAGTTCTTC. Residues: CASSVSGTGSYNEQFF. The full variable domain, with the rest looked up from reference TRBV9 and TRBJ2-1, is DSGVTQTPKHLITATGQRVTLRCSPRSGDLSVYWYQQSLDQGLQFLIQYYNGEERAKGNILERFSAQQFPDLHSELNLSSLELGDSALYFCASSVSGTGSYNEQFFGPGTRLTVL.

The rearrangement joins TRBV6-6 to TRBJ2-7; 12 nucleotides align to TRBD1. Germline V lookup: CDR1 MNHNY, CDR2 SVGAGI (reference sequence). CDR3 length: 15 amino acids. The V and J ends lost 6 bases and 2 bases, in that order; junction bases with no gene match: 5. CDR3 in amino acids: CASRGDRGRTYEQYF. The CDR3, as DNA: TGTGCCAGCAGGGGGGACAGGGGGCGCACCTACGAGCAGTACTTC.

The chain uses TRBV6-5 and TRBJ1-4; no firm D call. Trimming left V 2 bases short and J 7 bases short, with 17 bases between. CDR1 is MNHEY and CDR2 is SVGAGI in the germline V gene. This CDR3 has 16 residues. This chain's CDR3 is CASSYLRPRYGEKLFF. CDR3 sequence (DNA): TGTGCCAGCAGTTACCTCCGCCCCCGTTACGGTGAAAAACTGTTTTTT.

In its sample, this clone was seen a few times. This rearrangement joins TRBV4-1 to TRBJ2-7; the match to TRBD2 covers 7 bases. Germline V gene lookup returns CDR1 MGHRA and CDR2 YSYEKL. The V gene end was trimmed by 4 bases and the J gene end by 0 bases; junction bases not matched to a gene: 24. CDR3 length: 21 residues. CDR3 in DNA: TGCGCCAGCAGCCCCTTCCTCAAACTAGCGCCAATAACGACAAGCTCCTACGAGCAGTACTTC. Translating gives CASSPFLKLAPITTSSYEQYF.

The V call is TRBV5-1, the J call TRBJ2-5; TRBD2 aligns across 14 bases. Germline CDR1 SGHRS, CDR2 YFSETQ. Trimming at V came to 4 bases and at J to 1 base, leaving 24 bases not matched to a gene. This CDR3 has 23 amino acids. The CDR3 sequence is CASSRKGLAGAPRTYHIQETQYF. As DNA, the CDR3 is TGCGCCAGCAGCAGAAAGGGACTAGCGGGGGCCCCTCGAACGTACCACATCCAAGAGACCCAGTACTTC. Using reference TRBV5-1 and TRBJ2-5 for the parts outside the CDR3, the full variable domain is KAGVTQTPRYLIKTRGQQVTLSCSPISGHRSVSWYQQTPGQGLQFLFEYFSETQRNKGNFPGRFSGRQFSNSRSEMNVSTLELGDSALYLCASSRKGLAGAPRTYHIQETQYFGPGTRLLVL.

The chain is built from TRBV5-1 and TRBJ1-6, with 7 bases fitting TRBD1. Germline-derived CDR1 and CDR2 are SGHRS and YFSETQ. J gave up 10 bases and V 4 bases, and 11 bases lay outside the gene matches. The length of the CDR3 is 15 residues. CDR3 sequence reads: CASSMDRTPWSPLHF. DNA of the CDR3: TGCGCCAGCAGCATGGACAGGACGCCTTGGTCACCCCTCCACTTT.

The rearrangement uses TRBV11-2 and TRBJ1-1; 7 bases align to TRBD1. Germline assignment: CDR1 SGHAT and CDR2 FQNNGV. J lost 5 bases, V lost 3 bases, and 6 bases had no gene match. The length of the CDR3 is 14 residues. The CDR3 loop is CASSFTGAPTEAFF. For the CDR3, the DNA is TGTGCCAGCAGCTTTACAGGGGCGCCGACTGAAGCTTTCTTT. The whole variable domain, filled in from reference TRBV11-2 and TRBJ1-1, reads EAGVAQSPRYKIIEKRQSVAFWCNPISGHATLYWYQQILGQGPKLLIQFQNNGVVDDSQLPKDRFSAERLKGVDSTLKIQPAKLEDSAVYLCASSFTGAPTEAFFGQGTRLTVV.

V usage is TRBV5-1 and J usage is TRBJ2-6; D ambiguous. With 0 bases removed from V and 0 bases from J, the gap between germline ends came to 7 bases. CDR1 SGHRS and CDR2 YFSETQ come from the germline V gene. The CDR3 length is 16 residues. CDR3 in DNA: TGCGCCAGCAGCTTGGATGCTAACTCTGGGGCCAACGTCCTGACTTTC. Encoded protein: CASSLDANSGANVLTF.

This clone was seen once. The J gene is TRBJ2-3, the V gene TRBV29-1; 7 bases align to TRBD2. In germline, CDR1 is SQVTM, CDR2 ANQGSEA. Unmatched junction bases numbered 5, after V lost 5 bases and J lost 3 bases. This CDR3 is 13 amino acids long. CDR3 sequence reads: CSVWGGGTDTQYF. CDR3 nucleotide sequence: TGCAGCGTTTGGGGGGGAGGGACAGATACGCAGTATTTT.

This clone has only one observation. The genes are TRBV6-6 and TRBJ2-3; the match to TRBD1 covers 9 bases. The CDR3 covers 14 residues. The V segment lost 6 bases and the J segment 3 bases; nucleotides outside the gene matches: 4. CDR1 is MNHNY, CDR2 SVGAGI, per germline (reference sequence). The CDR3 sequence is CASRRTGDTDTQYF. Here the CDR3 DNA reads TGTGCCAGCAGGCGGACAGGGGATACAGATACGCAGTATTTT.

The chain uses TRBV28 and TRBJ2-7; 9 bases line up with TRBD1. V lost 5 bases to trimming and J lost 6 bases; unmatched junction nucleotides: 2. The CDR3 sequence is 12 residues long. Germline CDR1 and CDR2: MDHEN and SYDVKM. CDR3 in DNA: TGTGCCAGCAGTCCGGACAGGGGCGAGCAGTACGTC. This sequence encodes CASSPDRGEQYV.

The V call is TRBV5-8, the J call TRBJ2-7, with D perhaps matching TRBD2 (5 bases). The CDR3 sequence is 16 residues long. Looked up from germline, CDR1 is SGHTS and CDR2 is YDEGEE. V was trimmed by 4 bases and J by 2 bases, leaving 19 bases between them. The CDR3, as DNA: TGTGCCAGCAGCCTAGACCCCCAAATGGGAGCCTACGAGCAGTACGTC. This encodes CASSLDPQMGAYEQYV.

The rearrangement joins TRBV6-2 or TRBV6-3 to TRBJ2-3, with 7 positions matching TRBD2. Germline CDR1 is MNHEY and CDR2 is SVGEGT. CDR3 length: 14 residues. J lost 1 base, V lost 5 bases, and 3 bases had no gene match. This chain's CDR3 is CASSASGRTDTQYF. CDR3 bases: TGTGCCAGCAGTGCTAGCGGCCGCACAGATACGCAGTATTTT.